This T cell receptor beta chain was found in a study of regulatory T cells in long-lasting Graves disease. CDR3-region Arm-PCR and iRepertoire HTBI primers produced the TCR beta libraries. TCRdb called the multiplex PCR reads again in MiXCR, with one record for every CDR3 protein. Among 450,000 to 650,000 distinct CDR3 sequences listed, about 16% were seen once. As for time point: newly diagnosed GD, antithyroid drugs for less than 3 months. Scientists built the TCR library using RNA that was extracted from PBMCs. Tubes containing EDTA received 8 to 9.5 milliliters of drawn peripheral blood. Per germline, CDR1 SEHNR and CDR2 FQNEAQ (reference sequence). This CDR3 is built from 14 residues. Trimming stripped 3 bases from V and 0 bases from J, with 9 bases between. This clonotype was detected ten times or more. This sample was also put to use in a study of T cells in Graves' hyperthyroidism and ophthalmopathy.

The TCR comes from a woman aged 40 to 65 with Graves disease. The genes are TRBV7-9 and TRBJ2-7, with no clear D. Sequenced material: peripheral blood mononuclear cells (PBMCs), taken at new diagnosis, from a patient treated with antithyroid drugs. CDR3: CASSFDKSSYEQYF. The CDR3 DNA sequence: TGTGCCAGCAGCTTCGACAAGAGCTCCTACGAGCAGTACTTC. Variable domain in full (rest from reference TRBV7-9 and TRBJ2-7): DTGVSQNPRHKITKRGQNVTFRCDPISEHNRLYWYRQTLGQGPEFLTYFQNEAQLEKSRLLSDRFSAERPKGSFSTLEIQRTEQGDSAMYLCASSFDKSSYEQYFGPGTRLTVT.